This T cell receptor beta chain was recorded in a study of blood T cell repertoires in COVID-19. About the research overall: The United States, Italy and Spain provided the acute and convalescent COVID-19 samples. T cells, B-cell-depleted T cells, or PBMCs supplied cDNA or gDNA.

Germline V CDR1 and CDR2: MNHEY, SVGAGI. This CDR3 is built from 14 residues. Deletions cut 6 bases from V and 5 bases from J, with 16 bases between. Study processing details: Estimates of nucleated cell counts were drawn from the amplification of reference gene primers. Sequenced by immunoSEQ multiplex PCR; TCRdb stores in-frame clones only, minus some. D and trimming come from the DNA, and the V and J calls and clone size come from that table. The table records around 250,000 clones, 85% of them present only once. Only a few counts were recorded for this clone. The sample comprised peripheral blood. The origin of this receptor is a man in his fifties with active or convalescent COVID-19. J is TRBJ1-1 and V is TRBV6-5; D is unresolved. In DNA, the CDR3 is TGTGCCAGCAGGGACCAACCTGGGAGGACTGAAGCTTTCTTT. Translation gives CASRDQPGRTEAFF.